This TCR beta chain was retrieved from a study of OX40 agonist ivuxolimab in advanced cancers. Study in general: The diagnoses of dose-escalation patients were hepatocellular carcinoma, melanoma, renal cell or head and neck cancer. Partial responses were recorded for three patients, including one with hepatocellular carcinoma and two with cutaneous melanoma.

The data were produced by immunoSEQ multiplex PCR, yet TCRdb's version contains in-frame clones alone and is incomplete. The table lists approximately 17,000 clones, 80% to 95% of them singletons, with roughly 30% in the top ten. Trimming took off 0 bases at V and 6 bases at J, with 12 bases between the two ends. Germline assignment: CDR1 SGHRS and CDR2 YFSETQ. The CDR3 is 14 residues long. With respect to this clone: Its antigen is unidentified.

Study-level points and caveats: Averaging showed that CD8+ T cells had more expanded clones than CD4+ did.

Individuals having autoimmune disease history or systemic immunosuppression were not enrolled. The sequence came from an adult with an advanced solid tumor such as melanoma, head and neck, liver or kidney cancer. The sequencing here drew on CD4+ or CD8+ T cells sorted from blood, taken in a trial of the OX40 agonist ivuxolimab. The V gene is TRBV5-1, the J gene TRBJ1-1; tentative D call: TRBD1 (5 bases). This CDR3 is CASSLVIMTAEAFF. The DNA for the CDR3 is TGCGCCAGCAGCTTGGTTATAATGACAGCTGAAGCTTTCTTT.